The rows below give T cell receptor beta chains drawn from one sample of a study of shared clonotypes between healthy human individuals. The assay was immunoSEQ multiplex PCR, and TCRdb's table has in-frame clones only and misses some. The repertoire includes 2 million to 2.5 million clones, 90% to 97% of them detected once, and approximately 0.13% sits in the top ten. The sample comprised naive CD4+ T cells sorted from blood. These receptors all stem from a man aged 18 to 30 in good health. Each CDR3 is given with its conserved first and last residue.

v_gene	j_gene	CDR3aa
TRBV30	TRBJ2-1	CAWSKGVYNEQFF
TRBV6-5	TRBJ2-2	CASLAPNTGELFF
TRBV19	TRBJ2-7	CASSTIDRGAYEQYF
TRBV28	TRBJ2-4	CASSFSSRGALAKNIQYF
TRBV30	TRBJ1-2	CAWRRRGRGYGYTF
TRBV11-2	TRBJ2-7	CASSLDSTEQYF
TRBV7-9	TRBJ1-4	CASSFSDANEKLFF
TRBV29-1	TRBJ1-3	CSAENPPGNTIYF
TRBV7-6	TRBJ2-1	CASSEGRHNEQFF
TRBV6-1	TRBJ1-1	CASSHRGAEAFF
TRBV5-1	TRBJ2-2	CASSWSASGRTGGELFF
TRBV11-2	TRBJ2-6	CASSLGVSSGANVLTF
TRBV18	TRBJ2-5	CASSLGTTKSTQYF
TRBV30	TRBJ2-7	CAWRARQSYEQYF
TRBV30	TRBJ1-5	CAWSVQGSSNQPQHF
TRBV18	TRBJ2-1	CASSPKAIPSNEQFF
TRBV30	TRBJ2-2	CAWKRRDTGELFF
TRBV5-4	TRBJ1-5	CASSLGKDQPQHF
TRBV6-5	TRBJ2-7	CASGQGVTYEQYF
TRBV18	TRBJ1-6	CASSPPGQNNSPLHF
TRBV6-1	TRBJ1-3	CASSAQGAFGNTIYF
TRBV6-5	TRBJ1-1	CASRPVRGYTEAFF
TRBV7-2	TRBJ2-7	CASSRRDRPYEQYF
TRBV7-2	TRBJ2-3	CASSYGTGQDTQYF
TRBV5-4	TRBJ1-6	CASSLGRGGGSPLHF
TRBV2	TRBJ2-3	CASNVAGGLDTQYF
TRBV12-5	TRBJ2-7	CASARTSGTYEQYF
TRBV10-3	TRBJ2-4	CAISDPEEAIQYF
TRBV30	TRBJ1-2	CAWRDRGRLSGYTF
TRBV30	TRBJ2-7	CAWSFGQGTYEQYF
TRBV7-9	TRBJ1-6	CASSSLANSPLHF
TRBV5-1	TRBJ2-5	CASSLPWTGVQTQYF
TRBV5-1	TRBJ1-6	CASSLIQGNSPLHF
TRBV11-2	TRBJ2-3	CASSPPLGLEADTQYF
TRBV7-7	TRBJ2-7	CASSLGKGVYEQYF
TRBV19	TRBJ2-3	CASTNTDTQYF
TRBV18	TRBJ2-3	CASTTGLAGGLDTQYF
TRBV2	TRBJ2-6	CASSGRDSEVAGANVLTF
TRBV5-1	TRBJ2-3	CASSLVPGGSTDTQYF
TRBV5-4	TRBJ2-2	CASSLEGIANTGELFF
TRBV6-1	TRBJ2-7	CASTDSGVEQYF